This T cell receptor beta chain is from a study of T-cell reconstitution after alpha-beta-depleted transplantation in children. As it was prepared, the TCRbeta library received unique molecular identifiers. Using its own MiXCR run on the PCR reads, TCRdb lists one record per CDR3 protein. The profile shows hundreds of thousands of distinct CDR3 sequences, approximately 29% of them singletons. The sequence was collected from a human donor who donated a stem cell graft to a child with aplastic anemia. Source: PBMCs from the stem cell graft donor, taken from the stem cell graft.

CDR3 sequence (DNA): TGTGCCAGCAGCTCCGACCCCTCGAACACCGGGGAGCTGTTTTTT. This gives the protein CASSSDPSNTGELFF. This sequence joins TRBV9 and TRBJ2-2; D gene uncertain. Trimming took off 4 bases at V and 0 bases at J, with 10 bases between the two ends. This CDR3 comprises 15 residues. Per germline, CDR1 SGDLS and CDR2 YYNGEE.